The sequence of this T cell receptor beta chain was determined in a study of shared clonotypes between healthy human individuals. TCRdb's table, derived via immunoSEQ multiplex PCR, lists solely in-frame clones and lacks some. The data contain 1,500,000 or so clones, 97% to 99% of them singletons. Note on this clone: The antigen is unknown.

Study results and caveats: It was observed that 5% to 6.5% of naive CD4 clonotypes were shared across a handful of donors. Richness estimates generally favored naive over memory subsets.

The CDR3 runs to 14 residues. V was pared by 4 bases and J by 2 bases, with 5 bases of the junction left unmatched. The germline V gene encodes CDR1 SGHRS and CDR2 YFSETQ. The chain recombines TRBV5-1 with TRBJ2-7; 8 bases line up with TRBD2. Sequences were obtained from naive CD4+ T cells sorted from blood. Documented subset: CD45RA+ positively selected. This clonotype was sampled from a man aged 25-45 years in good health. The CDR3 here is CASSPRRGAYEQYF. The CDR3 DNA is TGCGCCAGCAGCCCCAGGCGGGGGGCCTACGAGCAGTACTTC. Using reference TRBV5-1 and TRBJ2-7 for the parts outside the CDR3, the full variable domain is KAGVTQTPRYLIKTRGQQVTLSCSPISGHRSVSWYQQTPGQGLQFLFEYFSETQRNKGNFPGRFSGRQFSNSRSEMNVSTLELGDSALYLCASSPRRGAYEQYFGPGTRLTVT.